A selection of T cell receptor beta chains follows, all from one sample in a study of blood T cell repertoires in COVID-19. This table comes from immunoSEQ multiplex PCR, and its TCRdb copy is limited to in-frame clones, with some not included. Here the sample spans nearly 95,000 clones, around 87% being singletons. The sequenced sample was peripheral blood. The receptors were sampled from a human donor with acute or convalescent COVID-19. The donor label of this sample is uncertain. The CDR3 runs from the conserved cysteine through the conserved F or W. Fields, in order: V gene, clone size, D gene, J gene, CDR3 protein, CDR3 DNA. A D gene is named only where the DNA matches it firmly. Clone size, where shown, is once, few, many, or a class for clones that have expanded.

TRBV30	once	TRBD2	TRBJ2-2	CAWSVVGLGPPRELFF	TGTGCCTGGAGTGTGGTAGGACTAGGCCCTCCCCGGGAGCTGTTTTTT
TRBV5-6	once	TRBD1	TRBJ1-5	CASSLGQGSQPQHF	TGTGCCAGCAGCCTAGGACAGGGGAGTCAGCCCCAGCATTTT
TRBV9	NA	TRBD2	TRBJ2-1	CASSVDGLAGRNEQFF	TGTGCCAGCAGCGTAGATGGTCTAGCGGGGCGCAATGAGCAGTTCTTC
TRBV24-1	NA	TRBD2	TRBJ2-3	CATSGSGGTDTQYF	TGTGCCACCAGTGGTAGCGGGGGGACAGATACGCAGTATTTT
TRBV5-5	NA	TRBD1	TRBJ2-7	CASSLRDRVYEQYF	TGTGCCAGCAGCTTGCGGGACAGAGTCTACGAGCAGTACTTC
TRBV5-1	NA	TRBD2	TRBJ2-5	CASSWTSAYQETQYF	TGCGCCAGCAGCTGGACTAGCGCGTACCAAGAGACCCAGTACTTC
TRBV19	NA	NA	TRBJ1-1	CASRQGTSNTEAFF	TGTGCCAGTAGGCAGGGCACCTCGAACACTGAAGCTTTCTTT
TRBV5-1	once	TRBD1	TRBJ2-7	CASSLDGTGLRSYEQYF	TGCGCCAGCAGCTTGGATGGGACAGGGTTGAGGTCCTACGAGCAGTACTTC
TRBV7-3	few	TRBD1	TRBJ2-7	CASSPSGGVVYEQYF	TGTGCCAGCAGCCCCTCAGGGGGCGTCGTCTACGAGCAGTACTTC
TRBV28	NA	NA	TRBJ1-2	CASSPGQPYGYTF	TGTGCCAGCAGTCCGGGACAACCCTATGGCTACACCTTC
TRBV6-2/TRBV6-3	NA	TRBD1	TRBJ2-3	CASSHWDRAADTQYF	TGTGCCAGCAGTCACTGGGACAGGGCGGCAGATACGCAGTATTTT
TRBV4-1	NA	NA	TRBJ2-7	CASSQGGLPLYEQYF	TGCGCCAGCAGCCAAGGGGGACTTCCACTCTACGAGCAGTACTTC
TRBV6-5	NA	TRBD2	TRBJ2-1	CASTSSGGNYNEQFF	TGTGCCAGCACCTCCTCCGGGGGGAACTACAATGAGCAGTTCTTC
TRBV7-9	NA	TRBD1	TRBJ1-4	CASSQGQHNEKLFF	TGTGCCAGCAGCCAGGGACAGCATAATGAAAAACTGTTTTTT
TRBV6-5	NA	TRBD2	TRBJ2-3	CASSRSGASTDTQYF	TGTGCCAGCAGCCGCAGCGGGGCTAGCACAGATACGCAGTATTTT
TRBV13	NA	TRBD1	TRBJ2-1	CASSLGRGPNEQFF	TGTGCCAGCAGCTTAGGCAGGGGGCCCAATGAGCAGTTCTTC
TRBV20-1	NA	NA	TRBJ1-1	CSASRQLQAEAFF	TGCAGTGCTAGTCGTCAGTTGCAGGCTGAAGCTTTCTTT
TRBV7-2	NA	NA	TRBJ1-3	CASSLARRQGGSGNTIYF	TGTGCCAGCAGCTTAGCGAGACGGCAGGGCGGCTCTGGAAACACCATATATTTT
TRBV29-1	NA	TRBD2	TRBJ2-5	CSVLRTSSRETQYF	TGCAGCGTCCTCAGGACTAGCAGTCGAGAGACCCAGTACTTC
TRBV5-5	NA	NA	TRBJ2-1	CASSLVVSSYNEQFF	TGTGCCAGCAGCTTGGTAGTAAGCTCCTACAATGAGCAGTTCTTC
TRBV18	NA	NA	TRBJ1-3	CASSLPGQTGNTIYF	TGTGCCAGCTCACTTCCGGGACAAACTGGAAACACCATATATTTT
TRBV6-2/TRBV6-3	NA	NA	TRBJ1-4	CASSSGQFNEKLFF	TGTGCCAGCAGCTCCGGACAGTTTAATGAAAAACTGTTTTTT
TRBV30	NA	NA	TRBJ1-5	CAWSVGAGVHQPQHF	TGTGCCTGGAGTGTAGGGGCAGGGGTTCATCAGCCCCAGCATTTT
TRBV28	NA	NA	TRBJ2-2	CASKNGGTSANTGELFF	TGTGCCAGCAAAAACGGGGGGACATCCGCGAACACCGGGGAGCTGTTTTTT
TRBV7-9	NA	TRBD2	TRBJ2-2	CASSHPTSGGNTGELFF	TGTGCCAGCAGCCACCCCACTAGCGGGGGGAACACCGGGGAGCTGTTTTTT
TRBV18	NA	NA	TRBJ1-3	CASSPEDSISGNTIYF	TGTGCCAGCTCACCAGAGGACAGCATCTCTGGAAACACCATATATTTT
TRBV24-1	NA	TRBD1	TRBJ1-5	CATSLGGTASNQPQHF	TGTGCCACCAGTCTAGGGGGGACAGCTAGCAATCAGCCCCAGCATTTT
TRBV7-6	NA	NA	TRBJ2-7	CASTQGGAFEQYF	TGTGCCAGCACCCAGGGCGGGGCGTTCGAGCAGTACTTC
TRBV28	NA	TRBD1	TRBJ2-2	CASTRQGASGELFF	TGTGCCAGCACGCGACAGGGGGCTTCCGGGGAGCTGTTTTTT
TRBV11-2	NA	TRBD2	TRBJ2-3	CASSSRGSGGSDTQYF	TGTGCCAGCAGCTCCCGGGGGAGCGGGGGCTCAGATACGCAGTATTTT
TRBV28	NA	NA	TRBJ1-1	CASSPKTEAFF	TGTGCCAGCAGCCCAAAAACTGAAGCTTTCTTT
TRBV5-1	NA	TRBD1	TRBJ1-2	CASSYRLTGGTYGYTF	TGCGCCAGCAGCTACCGACTGACAGGGGGCACCTATGGCTACACCTTC
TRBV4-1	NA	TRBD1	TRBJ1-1	CASSQSTGIHMNTEAFF	TGCGCCAGCAGCCAGTCGACAGGGATCCACATGAACACTGAAGCTTTCTTT